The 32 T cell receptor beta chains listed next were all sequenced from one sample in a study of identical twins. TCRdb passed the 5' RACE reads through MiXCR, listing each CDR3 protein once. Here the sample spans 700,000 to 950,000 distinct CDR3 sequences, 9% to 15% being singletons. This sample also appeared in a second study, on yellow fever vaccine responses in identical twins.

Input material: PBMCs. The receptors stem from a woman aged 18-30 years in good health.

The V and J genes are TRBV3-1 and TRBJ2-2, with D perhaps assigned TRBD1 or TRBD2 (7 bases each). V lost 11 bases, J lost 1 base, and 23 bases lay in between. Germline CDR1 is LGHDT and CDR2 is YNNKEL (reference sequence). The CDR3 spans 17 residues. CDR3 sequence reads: CACCTTGRGLNTGELFF. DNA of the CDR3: TGTGCCTGCTGCACGACGGGGAGGGGGCTGAACACCGGGGAGCTGTTTTTT.

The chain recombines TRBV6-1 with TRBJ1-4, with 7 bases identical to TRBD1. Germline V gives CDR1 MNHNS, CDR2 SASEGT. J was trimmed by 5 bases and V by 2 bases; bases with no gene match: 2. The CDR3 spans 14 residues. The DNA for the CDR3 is TGTGCCAGCAGTGAACCCAGGGGGAATGAAAAACTGTTTTTT. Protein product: CASSEPRGNEKLFF.

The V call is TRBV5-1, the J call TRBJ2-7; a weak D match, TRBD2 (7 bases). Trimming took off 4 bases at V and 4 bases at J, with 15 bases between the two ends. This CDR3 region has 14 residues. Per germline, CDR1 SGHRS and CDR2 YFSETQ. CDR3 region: CASSRGAGEYEQYF. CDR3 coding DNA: TGCGCCAGCAGCCGGGGGGCGGGAGAGTACGAGCAGTACTTC. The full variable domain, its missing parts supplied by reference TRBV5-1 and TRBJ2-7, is KAGVTQTPRYLIKTRGQQVTLSCSPISGHRSVSWYQQTPGQGLQFLFEYFSETQRNKGNFPGRFSGRQFSNSRSEMNVSTLELGDSALYLCASSRGAGEYEQYFGPGTRLTVT.

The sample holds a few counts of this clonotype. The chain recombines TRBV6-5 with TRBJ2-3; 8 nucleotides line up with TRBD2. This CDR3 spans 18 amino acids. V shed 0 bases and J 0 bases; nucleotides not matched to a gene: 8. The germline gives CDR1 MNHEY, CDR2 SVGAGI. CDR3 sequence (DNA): TGTGCCAGCAGTTACTCGATAGTAGCGGGGATAAGCACAGATACGCAGTATTTT. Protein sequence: CASSYSIVAGISTDTQYF.

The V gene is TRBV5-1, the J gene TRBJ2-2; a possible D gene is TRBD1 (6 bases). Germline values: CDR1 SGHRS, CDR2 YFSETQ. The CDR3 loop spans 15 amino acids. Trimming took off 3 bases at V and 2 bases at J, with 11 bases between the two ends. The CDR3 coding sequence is TGCGCCAGCAGCTACTACAGGGTAAACACCGGGGAGCTGTTTTTT. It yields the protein CASSYYRVNTGELFF. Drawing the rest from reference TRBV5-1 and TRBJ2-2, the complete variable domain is KAGVTQTPRYLIKTRGQQVTLSCSPISGHRSVSWYQQTPGQGLQFLFEYFSETQRNKGNFPGRFSGRQFSNSRSEMNVSTLELGDSALYLCASSYYRVNTGELFFGEGSRLTVL.

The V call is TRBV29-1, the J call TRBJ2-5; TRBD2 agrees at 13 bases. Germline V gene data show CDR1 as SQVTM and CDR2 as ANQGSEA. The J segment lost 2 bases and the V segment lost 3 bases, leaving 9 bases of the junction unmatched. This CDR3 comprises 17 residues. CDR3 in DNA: TGCAGCGTTGATATGGGGAAGACTAGCGGGGGGCAAGAGACCCAGTACTTC. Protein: CSVDMGKTSGGQETQYF.

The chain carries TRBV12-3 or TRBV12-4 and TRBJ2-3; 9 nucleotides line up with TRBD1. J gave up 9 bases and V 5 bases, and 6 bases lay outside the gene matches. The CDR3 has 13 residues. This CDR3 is CASSPPTGGTQYF. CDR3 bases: TGTGCCAGCAGTCCTCCTACAGGGGGCACGCAGTATTTT.

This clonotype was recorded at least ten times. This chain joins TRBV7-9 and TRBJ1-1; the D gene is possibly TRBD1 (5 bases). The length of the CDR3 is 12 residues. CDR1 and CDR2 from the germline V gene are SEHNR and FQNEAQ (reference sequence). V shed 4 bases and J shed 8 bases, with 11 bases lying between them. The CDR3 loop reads CASSSFGAEAFF. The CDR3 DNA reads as TGTGCCAGCAGCTCCTTCGGGGCAGAAGCTTTCTTT.

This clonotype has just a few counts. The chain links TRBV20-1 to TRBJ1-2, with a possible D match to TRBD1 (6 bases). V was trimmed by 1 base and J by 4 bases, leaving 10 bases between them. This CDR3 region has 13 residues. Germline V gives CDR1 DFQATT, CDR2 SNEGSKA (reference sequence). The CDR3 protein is CSARVTGPYGYTF. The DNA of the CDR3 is TGCAGTGCTAGAGTGACAGGCCCCTATGGCTACACCTTC.

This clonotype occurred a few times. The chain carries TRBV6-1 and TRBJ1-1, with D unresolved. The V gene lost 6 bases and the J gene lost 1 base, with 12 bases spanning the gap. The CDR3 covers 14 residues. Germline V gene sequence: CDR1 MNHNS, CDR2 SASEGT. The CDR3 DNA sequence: TGTGCCAGCAGATCTAGGATGCCGAACACTGAAGCTTTCTTT. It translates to CASRSRMPNTEAFF.

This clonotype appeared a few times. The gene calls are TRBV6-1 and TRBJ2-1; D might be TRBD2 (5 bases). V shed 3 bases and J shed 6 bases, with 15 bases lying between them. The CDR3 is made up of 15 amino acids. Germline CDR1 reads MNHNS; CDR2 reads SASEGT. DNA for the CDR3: TGTGCCAGCAGTGAGAAAGCGGAGGCCTTCAATGAGCAGTTCTTC. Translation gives CASSEKAEAFNEQFF.

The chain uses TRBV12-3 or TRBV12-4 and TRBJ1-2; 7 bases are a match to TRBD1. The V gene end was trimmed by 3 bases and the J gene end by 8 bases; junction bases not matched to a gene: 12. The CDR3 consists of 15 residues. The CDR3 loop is CASSFEGQRTGGYTF. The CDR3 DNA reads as TGTGCCAGCAGTTTTGAGGGACAGCGCACCGGGGGCTACACCTTC.

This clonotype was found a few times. The CDR3 loop reads CASSGANYNEQFF. The CDR3 DNA is TGCGCCAGCAGTGGGGCTAACTACAATGAGCAGTTCTTC. The chain employs TRBV10-1 and TRBJ2-1; D unclear. The CDR3 is 13 amino acids. CDR1 WNHNN and CDR2 SYGVQD come from the germline V gene (reference sequence). V lost 4 bases and J 3 bases, leaving 7 bases between the germline ends.

The CDR3 region is CASSLQQGYHEQYF. CDR3 in DNA: TGTGCCAGCAGTTTACAACAGGGGTACCACGAGCAGTACTTC. The chain recombines TRBV27 with TRBJ2-7; TRBD1 matches 7 bases. CDR3 length equals 14 residues. Germline assignment: CDR1 MNHEY and CDR2 SMNVEV (reference sequence). After removal of 2 bases from V and 5 bases from J, the junction contained 6 bases not matched to a gene.

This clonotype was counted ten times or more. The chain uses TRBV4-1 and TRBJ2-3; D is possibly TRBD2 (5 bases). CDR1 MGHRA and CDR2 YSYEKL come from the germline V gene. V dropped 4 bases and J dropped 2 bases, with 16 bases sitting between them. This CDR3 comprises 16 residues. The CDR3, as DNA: TGCGCCAGCAGCCCACTAGGTTCCTTATCCACAGATACGCAGTATTTT. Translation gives CASSPLGSLSTDTQYF.

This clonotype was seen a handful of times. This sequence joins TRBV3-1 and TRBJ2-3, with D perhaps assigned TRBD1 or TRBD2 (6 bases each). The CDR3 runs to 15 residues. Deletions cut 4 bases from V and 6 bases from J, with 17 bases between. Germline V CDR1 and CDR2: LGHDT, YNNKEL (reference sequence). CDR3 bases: TGTGCCAGCAGCCCCTCGGGGGCCACATGGGATACGCAGTATTTT. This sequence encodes CASSPSGATWDTQYF.

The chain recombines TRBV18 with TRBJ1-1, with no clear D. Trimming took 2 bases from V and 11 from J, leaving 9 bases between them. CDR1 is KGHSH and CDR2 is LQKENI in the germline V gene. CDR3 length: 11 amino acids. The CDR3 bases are TGTGCCAGCTCACCAGAGAATAAGGCTTTCTTT. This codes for CASSPENKAFF.

The CDR3 DNA sequence: TGTGCCAGCAGCCGAGGGACAGGGTTTGGCTACACCTTC. Its translation: CASSRGTGFGYTF. The chain combines TRBV6-1 with TRBJ1-2; 9 nucleotides align to TRBD1. The germline CDR1 and CDR2 sequences are MNHNS and SASEGT. The V gene end was trimmed by 6 bases and the J gene end by 7 bases; junction bases not matched to a gene: 6. The CDR3 spans 13 residues.

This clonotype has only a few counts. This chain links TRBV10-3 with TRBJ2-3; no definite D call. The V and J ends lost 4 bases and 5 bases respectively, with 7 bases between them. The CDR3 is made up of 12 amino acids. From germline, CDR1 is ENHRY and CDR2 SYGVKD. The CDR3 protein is CAISVSRDTQYF. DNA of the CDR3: TGTGCCATCAGTGTTTCTAGAGATACGCAGTATTTT.

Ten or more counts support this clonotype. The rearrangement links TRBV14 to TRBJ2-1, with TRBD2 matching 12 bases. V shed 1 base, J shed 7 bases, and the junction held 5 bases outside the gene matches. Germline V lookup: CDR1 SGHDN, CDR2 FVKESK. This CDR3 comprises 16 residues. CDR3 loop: CASSQVLAGGMNEQFF. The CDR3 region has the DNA TGTGCCAGCAGCCAAGTACTAGCGGGAGGTATGAATGAGCAGTTCTTC.

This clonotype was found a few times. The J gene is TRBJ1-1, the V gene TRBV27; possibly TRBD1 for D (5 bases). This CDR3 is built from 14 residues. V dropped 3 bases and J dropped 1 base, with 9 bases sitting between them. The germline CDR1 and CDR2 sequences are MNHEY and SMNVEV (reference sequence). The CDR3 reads CASSFREANTEAFF. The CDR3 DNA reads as TGTGCCAGCAGTTTCAGGGAGGCGAACACTGAAGCTTTCTTT.

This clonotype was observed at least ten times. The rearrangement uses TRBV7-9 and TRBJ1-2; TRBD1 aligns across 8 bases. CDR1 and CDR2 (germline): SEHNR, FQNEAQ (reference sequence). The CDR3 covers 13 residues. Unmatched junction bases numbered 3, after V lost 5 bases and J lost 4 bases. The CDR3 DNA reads TGTGCCAGCAGCGCAGACAGGGGCTATGGCTACACCTTC. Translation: CASSADRGYGYTF.

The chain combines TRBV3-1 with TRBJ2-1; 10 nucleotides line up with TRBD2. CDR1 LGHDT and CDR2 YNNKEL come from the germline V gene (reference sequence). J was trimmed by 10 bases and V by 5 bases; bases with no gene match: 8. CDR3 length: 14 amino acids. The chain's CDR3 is CASSTHIAGGEQFF. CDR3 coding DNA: TGTGCCAGCAGCACACATATAGCGGGAGGCGAGCAGTTCTTC.

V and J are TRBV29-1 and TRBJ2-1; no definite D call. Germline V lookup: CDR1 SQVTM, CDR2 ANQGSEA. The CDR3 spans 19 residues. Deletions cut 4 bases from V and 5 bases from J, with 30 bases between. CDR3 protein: CSVGFDPPPTRIEHNEQFF. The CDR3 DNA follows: TGCAGCGTTGGATTCGATCCGCCCCCCACCAGAATCGAACACAATGAGCAGTTCTTC.

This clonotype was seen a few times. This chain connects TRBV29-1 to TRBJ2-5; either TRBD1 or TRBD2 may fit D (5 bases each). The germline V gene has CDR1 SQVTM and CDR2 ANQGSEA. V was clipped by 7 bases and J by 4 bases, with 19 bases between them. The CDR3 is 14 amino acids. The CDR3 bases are TGCAGCGGCGAAGGGACGGCACGAGGAGAGACCCAGTACTTC. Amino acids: CSGEGTARGETQYF.

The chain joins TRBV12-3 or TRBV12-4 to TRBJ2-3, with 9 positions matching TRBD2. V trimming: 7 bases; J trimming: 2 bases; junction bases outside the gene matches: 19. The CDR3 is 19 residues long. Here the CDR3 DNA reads TGTGCCAGCACCTCCCTAGAGGCTAGCGGGGTAACCTACACAGATACGCAGTATTTT. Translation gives CASTSLEASGVTYTDTQYF.

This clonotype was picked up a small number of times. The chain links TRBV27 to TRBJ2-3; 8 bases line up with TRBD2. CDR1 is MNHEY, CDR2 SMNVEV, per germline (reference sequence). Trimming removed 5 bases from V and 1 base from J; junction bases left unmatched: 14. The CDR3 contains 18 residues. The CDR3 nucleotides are TGTGCCAGCAGTAAACGGGCCGGGCGGGAGGTAGGCACAGATACGCAGTATTTT. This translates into CASSKRAGREVGTDTQYF.

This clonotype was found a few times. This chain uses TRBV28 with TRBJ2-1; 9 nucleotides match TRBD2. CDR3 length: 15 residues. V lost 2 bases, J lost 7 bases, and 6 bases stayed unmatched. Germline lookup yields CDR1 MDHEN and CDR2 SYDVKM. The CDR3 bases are TGTGCCAGCAGTTTAAGGGCTAGCGGGATGAATGAGCAGTTCTTC. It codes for CASSLRASGMNEQFF.

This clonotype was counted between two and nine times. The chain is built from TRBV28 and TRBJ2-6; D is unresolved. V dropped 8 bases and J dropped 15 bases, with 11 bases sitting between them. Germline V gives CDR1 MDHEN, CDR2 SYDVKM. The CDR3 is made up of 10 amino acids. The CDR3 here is CASGKTGLTF. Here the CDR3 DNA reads TGTGCCAGCGGCAAGACGGGCCTGACTTTC.

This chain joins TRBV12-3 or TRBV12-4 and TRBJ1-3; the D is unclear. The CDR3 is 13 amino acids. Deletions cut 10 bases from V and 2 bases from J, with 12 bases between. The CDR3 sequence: CAIEGPTGNTIYF. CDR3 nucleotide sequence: TGTGCCATCGAAGGGCCCACTGGAAACACCATATATTTT.

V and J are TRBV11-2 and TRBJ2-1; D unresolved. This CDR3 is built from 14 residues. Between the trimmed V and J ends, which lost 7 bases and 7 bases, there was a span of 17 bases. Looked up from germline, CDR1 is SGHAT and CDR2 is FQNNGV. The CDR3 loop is CASTIGLLGNEQFF. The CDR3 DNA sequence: TGTGCCAGCACAATTGGGCTACTGGGGAATGAGCAGTTCTTC.

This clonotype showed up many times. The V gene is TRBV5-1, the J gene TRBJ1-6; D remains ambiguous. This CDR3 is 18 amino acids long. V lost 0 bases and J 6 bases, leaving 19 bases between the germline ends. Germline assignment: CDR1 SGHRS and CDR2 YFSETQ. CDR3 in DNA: TGCGCCAGCAGCTTGGCCCTCGGCACAATACGTCGTAATTCACCCCTCCACTTT. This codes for CASSLALGTIRRNSPLHF.